Ten or more counts support the clone carrying this T cell receptor (beta chain). Its specificity is not known. It may be a read error: a sequence one base away is much more abundant. Amplification targeted the TCR beta CDR3 regions, with RNA transcripts as the source material. First-round RT-PCR with HTBI primers preceded a second-round multiplex PCR. One entry per CDR3 protein results from TCRdb running MiXCR on the multiplex PCR reads. Of over 450,000 distinct CDR3 sequences listed, approximately 14% are singletons. This entry is derived from a study of Graves' ophthalmopathy and Graves' hyperthyroidism. General study results and limits: Detection in blood was also observed for most expanded thyroid clonotypes above 0.001 frequency. Ophthalmopathy versus stable hyperthyroidism: 13-signature model gave 85% to 90% sensitivity, 80% to 84% specificity.

Moderate-to-severe activity, with CAS ≥3, NOSPECS ≥4 and duration under 3 months, characterized the donors with ophthalmopathy. CDR3 length: 13 residues. V trimming: 5 bases; J trimming: 2 bases; junction bases outside the gene matches: 2. Material for sequencing was blood. This clonotype was sampled from a woman aged 30 to 39 with Graves' ophthalmopathy. This sequence joins TRBV12-3 or TRBV12-4 and TRBJ1-1, with 7 bases aligning to TRBD1. The CDR3 region is CASSHRGNTEAFF. The CDR3 DNA sequence: TGTGCCAGCAGTCACAGGGGAAACACTGAAGCTTTCTTT.